This TCR beta chain was captured in a study of blood T cell repertoires in COVID-19. Participants' reported clinical history set cohort assignment. Someone with COVID-19 had been met by exposed participants within 2 weeks before study entry. V lost 3 bases to trimming and J lost 4 bases, with 8 bases between them. Looked up from germline, CDR1 is SGHTA and CDR2 is FQGNSA. The CDR3 sequence is 13 residues long. Original processing methods: Researchers report that nucleated cell counts were estimated from reference gene primer amplification. Clones were read by immunoSEQ multiplex PCR, and TCRdb kept only the in-frame ones, dropping some. The DNA was the basis for D and trimming; V, J and clone size are from that table. Altogether about 280,000 clones are present, approximately 78% being singletons, with the ten largest covering 5%.

The V and J genes are TRBV7-2 and TRBJ2-3; D call uncertain. Sequenced material: PBMCs or T cells enriched from blood (not recorded which). The receptor was isolated from a man aged 35 to 55 who had been exposed to COVID-19. The CDR3 coding sequence is TGTGCCAGCAGCTTGTCCAGTTCAGATACGCAGTATTTT. Amino acid sequence: CASSLSSSDTQYF.